These 17 T cell receptor beta chains originate from one sample sequenced in a study of cytomegalovirus exposure and HLA in healthy donors. It was with 60 Vbeta and 13 Jbeta primers that the PCR ran. Data came from immunoSEQ multiplex PCR; TCRdb stores just in-frame clones and leaves some out. The repertoire holds 85,000 to 100,000 clones, more than 65% seen once, with roughly 8.4% in the top ten. Material for sequencing was PBMCs. The receptors here all came from a human donor in good health.

This rearrangement joins TRBV15 to TRBJ2-5, with 9 positions matching TRBD1. V was clipped by 0 bases and J by 4 bases; unmatched bases: 9. The CDR3 length is 17 residues. Germline V gene sequence: CDR1 LNHNV, CDR2 YYDKDF (reference sequence). CDR3 DNA: TGTGCCACCAGCAGAGATATTGTGACAGGGGGGATAGAGACCCAGTACTTC. This gives the protein CATSRDIVTGGIETQYF.

The V gene is TRBV27, the J gene TRBJ2-7; D is perhaps TRBD2 (6 bases). Per germline, CDR1 MNHEY and CDR2 SMNVEV (reference sequence). The CDR3 has 16 amino acids. V was trimmed by 5 bases and J by 2 bases, leaving 19 bases between them. Written as DNA, the CDR3 is TGTGCCAGCAGTCCAACCTCCGCGGGGATCGCCTACGAGCAGTACTTC. Translation gives CASSPTSAGIAYEQYF.

This chain joins TRBV27 and TRBJ1-2; TRBD1 matches at 9 bases. Germline V gives CDR1 MNHEY, CDR2 SMNVEV (reference sequence). V was clipped by 6 bases and J by 7 bases; unmatched bases: 6. The CDR3 loop spans 13 amino acids. CDR3 DNA: TGTGCCAGCAGAGACCCGGGACAGGGTGGCTACACCTTC. This gives the protein CASRDPGQGGYTF.

This chain uses TRBV10-3 with TRBJ1-4; D unresolved. Trimming took off 0 bases at V and 0 bases at J, with 8 bases between the two ends. The CDR3 spans 16 residues. Germline-derived CDR1 and CDR2 are ENHRY and SYGVKD. The CDR3 DNA follows: TGTGCCATCAGTGAGTCGGCGGGCACAACTAATGAAAAACTGTTTTTT. Translated, it gives CAISESAGTTNEKLFF.

This chain uses TRBV5-4 with TRBJ1-2; 8 nucleotides agree with TRBD1. The CDR3 consists of 15 residues. Germline lookup yields CDR1 SGHNT and CDR2 YYREEE (reference sequence). Losses at the gene ends were 1 base for V and 2 bases for J; bases not matched to a gene: 4. This chain's CDR3 is CASSLTGGMNYGYTF. The CDR3 region has the DNA TGTGCCAGCAGCTTGACAGGGGGGATGAACTATGGCTACACCTTC.

This chain links TRBV4-1 with TRBJ2-7; 9 bases are a match to TRBD2. The CDR3 runs to 17 residues. J gave up 0 bases and V 1 base, and 7 bases lay outside the gene matches. Germline loops: CDR1 MGHRA, CDR2 YSYEKL. The chain's CDR3 is CASSQVASGIDSYEQYF. The DNA of the CDR3 is TGCGCCAGCAGCCAAGTGGCTAGCGGGATCGACTCCTACGAGCAGTACTTC.

The chain joins TRBV5-1 to TRBJ2-7, with a possible D match to TRBD2 (6 bases). Trimming removed 4 bases at V and 0 bases at J, with 17 bases between. This CDR3 has 16 residues. CDR1 SGHRS and CDR2 YFSETQ come from the germline V gene. The CDR3 sequence is CASSPGGAKSSYEQYF. DNA for the CDR3: TGCGCCAGCAGCCCAGGAGGGGCAAAGAGCTCCTACGAGCAGTACTTC.

J is TRBJ2-2 and V is TRBV29-1; 8 nucleotides align to TRBD2. CDR1 SQVTM and CDR2 ANQGSEA come from the germline V gene. With 3 bases clipped from V and 4 bases from J, the junction kept 10 bases outside the gene matches. CDR3 length: 16 residues. CDR3 residues: CSVDGLGTRPTGELFF. The CDR3 DNA reads TGCAGCGTTGACGGCTTGGGGACTAGACCCACCGGGGAGCTGTTTTTT.

In this sample, this clone turned up a few times. The chain employs TRBV18 and TRBJ1-4, with a tentative D call TRBD1 (5 bases). From germline, CDR1 is KGHSH and CDR2 LQKENI. Trimming removed 5 bases at V and 5 bases at J, with 12 bases between. The CDR3 is 14 residues long. The DNA of the CDR3 is TGTGCCAGCTCAAGATTTCAGGGAAATGAAAAACTGTTTTTT. This codes for CASSRFQGNEKLFF.

The chain has TRBV7-8 and TRBJ1-1; 8 nucleotides align to TRBD1. Germline CDR1 and CDR2: SGHVS and FQNEAQ. Trimming cost V 5 bases and J 1 base; bases outside gene matches: 6. The CDR3 is 15 residues long. The CDR3, as DNA: TGTGCCAGCAGCCCGACAGGGGACCCGAACACTGAAGCTTTCTTT. Amino acids: CASSPTGDPNTEAFF. Full variable domain (rest looked up from reference TRBV7-8 and TRBJ1-1): GAGVSQSPRYKVAKRGQDVALRCDPISGHVSLFWYQQALGQGPEFLTYFQNEAQLDKSGLPSDRFFAERPEGSVSTLKIQRTQQEDSAVYLCASSPTGDPNTEAFFGQGTRLTVV.

The chain combines TRBV7-2 with TRBJ2-5; no reliable D call. V was shortened by 2 bases and J by 4 bases, with 11 bases between the two germline ends. CDR3 length equals 14 residues. Germline loops: CDR1 SGHTA, CDR2 FQGNSA. This CDR3 reads CASSLWSMGETQYF. Written as DNA, the CDR3 is TGTGCCAGCAGCTTATGGAGTATGGGAGAGACCCAGTACTTC.

The V gene is TRBV29-1, the J gene TRBJ1-3; 9 bases map to TRBD1. CDR3 length equals 15 residues. Germline V gene data show CDR1 as SQVTM and CDR2 as ANQGSEA. V dropped 4 bases and J dropped 2; count of bases not matched to a gene: 6. CDR3 bases: TGCAGCGTTGTGGGGACAGGGTATACTGGAAACACCATATATTTT. Translated, it gives CSVVGTGYTGNTIYF.

The chain couples TRBV7-2 to TRBJ1-5; 7 bases match TRBD1. This CDR3 has 15 residues. The germline CDR1 and CDR2 sequences are SGHTA and FQGNSA. Losses at the gene ends were 5 bases for V and 2 bases for J; bases not matched to a gene: 6. CDR3 nucleotide sequence: TGTGCCAGCAGCGAACAGGGGTTGGGCAATCAGCCCCAGCATTTT. Translating it yields CASSEQGLGNQPQHF. The whole variable domain, remainder taken from reference TRBV7-2 and TRBJ1-5, is GAGVSQSPSNKVTEKGKDVELRCDPISGHTALYWYRQSLGQGLEFLIYFQGNSAPDKSGLPSDRFSAERTGGSVSTLTIQRTQQEDSAVYLCASSEQGLGNQPQHFGDGTRLSIL.

The V call is TRBV6-5, the J call TRBJ2-2; tentatively, D is TRBD2 (5 bases). In germline, CDR1 is MNHEY, CDR2 SVGAGI. This CDR3 is 14 amino acids long. Trimming took off 8 bases at V and 4 bases at J, with 14 bases between the two ends. CDR3 in amino acids: CASFGVRGTGELFF. The CDR3 bases are TGTGCCAGCTTTGGGGTTCGGGGCACCGGGGAGCTGTTTTTT.

This clone was counted only a few times. The chain employs TRBV5-4 and TRBJ1-2; D is uncertain. Trimming removed 0 bases from V and 8 bases from J, with 11 bases in between. CDR3 size: 13 residues. Looked up from germline, CDR1 is SGHNT and CDR2 is YYREEE (reference sequence). The CDR3 reads CASSLARENGYTF. The CDR3 DNA reads TGTGCCAGCAGCTTGGCGAGGGAAAACGGCTACACCTTC.

Note on this clone: The junction departs from germline at one end; a sequencing error may be responsible. This chain connects TRBV7-9 to TRBJ2-7, with a tentative D call TRBD2 (6 bases). Per the germline V gene, CDR1 is SEHNR and CDR2 is FQNEAQ (reference sequence). The CDR3 has 12 residues. The CDR3 nucleotides read TGTTCCAGCAGCCCCGGGACTTACGAGCAGTACTTC. This encodes CSSSPGTYEQYF. The whole variable domain, remainder taken from reference TRBV7-9 and TRBJ2-7, is DTGVSQNPRHKITKRGQNVTFRCDPISEHNRLYWYRQTLGQGPEFLTYFQNEAQLEKSRLLSDRFSAERPKGSFSTLEIQRTEQGDSAMYLCSSSPGTYEQYFGPGTRLTVT.

V is TRBV5-8 and J is TRBJ2-5; 8 nucleotides align to TRBD1. Germline V gene sequence: CDR1 SGHTS, CDR2 YDEGEE. The CDR3 runs 18 residues. V shed 3 bases, J shed 0 bases, and the junction held 13 bases outside the gene matches. The CDR3, as DNA: TGTGCCAGCAGCTCTCTCCACTATGGACAGGGTAACCAAGAGACCCAGTACTTC. Residues: CASSSLHYGQGNQETQYF.